Following are 15 T cell receptor beta chains from one sample sequenced in a study of blood T cell repertoires in COVID-19. The table came from immunoSEQ multiplex PCR; TCRdb's copy has only in-frame clones and leaves some out. The table records 400,000 or so clones, about 89% of them present only once. The specimen was PBMCs or T cells enriched from blood (not recorded which). The receptors originated from a man aged 35 to 55 in a cohort exposed to, infected with or recovered from COVID-19 (not recorded which).

The chain couples TRBV5-1 to TRBJ2-1; 10 nucleotides align to TRBD1. The CDR3 totals 16 residues. V lost 0 bases and J lost 7; bases outside the gene matches: 7. Germline V gene sequence: CDR1 SGHRS, CDR2 YFSETQ. The CDR3 sequence: CASSLVWTGGMNEQFF. CDR3 bases: TGCGCCAGCAGCTTGGTATGGACAGGGGGTATGAATGAGCAGTTCTTC.

This sequence joins TRBV4-2 and TRBJ2-7; 8 bases are a match to TRBD2. The V segment lost 2 bases and the J segment 4 bases; nucleotides outside the gene matches: 10. Germline V gene data show CDR1 as LGHNA and CDR2 as YNFKEQ. The CDR3 length is 16 residues. The CDR3 DNA reads TGTGCCAGCAGCCAACTTTCCGGCAGCGGGAGTTACGAGCAGTACTTC. Translating it yields CASSQLSGSGSYEQYF.

This chain links TRBV28 with TRBJ1-5, with 9 bases that match TRBD1. The CDR3 has 15 residues. Looked up from germline, CDR1 is MDHEN and CDR2 is SYDVKM. V dropped 5 bases and J dropped 0; count of bases not matched to a gene: 2. The DNA for the CDR3 is TGTGCCAGCAGTGGGACAGGGCGTAGCAATCAGCCCCAGCATTTT. It specifies CASSGTGRSNQPQHF.

In its sample, this clone was seen once. One end of the junction fails to match germline, which may point to a read error. The chain has TRBV2 and TRBJ2-3; 13 positions match TRBD2. Germline lookup yields CDR1 SNHLY and CDR2 FYNNEI. The CDR3 extends over 18 amino acids. This chain's CDR3 is CASRYPPRLAGGADTQYF. Written as DNA, the CDR3 is TGTGCCAGCAGGTACCCCCCCCGACTAGCGGGAGGAGCAGATACACAGTATTTT.

There are a few counts of this clone. DNA for the CDR3: TGTGCCAGCACATTCTCCCCGACAGGGGATAGCAATCAGCCCCAGCATTTT. Translated: CASTFSPTGDSNQPQHF. The chain links TRBV2 to TRBJ1-5, with 8 nucleotides matching TRBD1. CDR1 and CDR2 from the germline V gene are SNHLY and FYNNEI. V was clipped by 7 bases and J by 0 bases; unmatched bases: 11. The CDR3 covers 17 residues.

The chain uses TRBV27 and TRBJ1-2, with D perhaps matching TRBD1 (6 bases). V lost 6 bases, J lost 4 bases, and 15 bases lay in between. The V gene's germline CDR1 is MNHEY and CDR2 SMNVEV (reference sequence). There are 14 residues in the CDR3. The CDR3 spells CASRGRTAFYGYTF. The CDR3 DNA reads TGTGCCAGCAGGGGCCGGACAGCTTTCTATGGCTACACCTTC.

The rearrangement links TRBV7-9 to TRBJ2-5; possibly TRBD2 for D (5 bases). Per germline, CDR1 SEHNR and CDR2 FQNEAQ (reference sequence). The CDR3 consists of 13 residues. Trimming removed 5 bases at V and 5 bases at J, with 12 bases between. The CDR3 reads CASSQTGKETQYF. CDR3 nucleotides: TGTGCCAGCAGCCAGACGGGGAAGGAGACCCAGTACTTC.

The chain links TRBV9 to TRBJ1-2; the D gene is possibly TRBD1 (5 bases). This CDR3 contains 15 residues. Trimming removed 3 bases from V and 4 bases from J, with 16 bases in between. Germline V gene lookup returns CDR1 SGDLS and CDR2 YYNGEE. The CDR3 loop is CASSDSGTNRYGYTF. The CDR3 coding sequence is TGTGCCAGCAGCGACAGCGGGACTAACCGCTATGGCTACACCTTC.

V and J are TRBV3-1 (or the pseudogene TRBV3-2) and TRBJ1-5; D might be TRBD1 (5 bases). Germline values: CDR1 LGHDT, CDR2 YNNKEL (reference sequence). The CDR3 totals 17 residues. Deletions cut 0 bases from V and 5 bases from J, with 17 bases between. The CDR3 DNA is TGTGCCAGCAGCCAAGATCTACTAAGGGGTGGAGATCAGCCCCAGCATTTT. It yields the protein CASSQDLLRGGDQPQHF.

The chain is built from TRBV10-1 and TRBJ2-3; 10 nucleotides match TRBD1. The germline CDR1 and CDR2 sequences are WNHNN and SYGVQD (reference sequence). J gave up 4 bases and V 5 bases, and 6 bases lay outside the gene matches. CDR3 size: 15 residues. In nucleotides, the CDR3 is TGCGCCAGCAGTACCGGACAGGGGGATGCAGATACGCAGTATTTT. Translation: CASSTGQGDADTQYF.

This chain links TRBV15 with TRBJ1-1, with 10 bases that match TRBD1. V lost 3 bases and J lost 10; bases outside the gene matches: 8. This CDR3 region has 14 residues. Germline loops: CDR1 LNHNV, CDR2 YYDKDF (reference sequence). The CDR3 loop is CATSSDMTGGLAFF. The CDR3 nucleotides are TGTGCCACCAGCAGTGATATGACAGGGGGCCTAGCTTTCTTT.

The chain uses TRBV5-1 and TRBJ2-1, with no clear D. This CDR3 contains 12 residues. CDR1 is SGHRS, CDR2 YFSETQ, per germline. Between the trimmed V and J ends, which lost 4 bases and 5 bases, there was a span of 7 bases. The CDR3 DNA follows: TGCGCCAGCAGCGCCGGAGACAATGAGCAGTTCTTC. This codes for CASSAGDNEQFF.

This clone showed up just once. CDR3 nucleotide sequence: TGTGCCATCAGTGAGTCTCCCGGATCTAGCGGGAGGGCGGATGAGCAGTTCTTC. Its protein is CAISESPGSSGRADEQFF. V gene TRBV10-3 combines with J gene TRBJ2-1; 12 positions agree with TRBD2. This CDR3 contains 18 residues. J lost 8 bases, V lost 0 bases, and 11 bases had no gene match. Per germline, CDR1 ENHRY and CDR2 SYGVKD.

The chain has TRBV18 and TRBJ2-1, with 8 nucleotides matching TRBD1. Germline CDR1 reads KGHSH; CDR2 reads LQKENI. CDR3 length: 15 residues. V dropped 6 bases and J dropped 3; count of bases not matched to a gene: 7. Written as DNA, the CDR3 is TGTGCCAGCTCCCGCACAGGGGGGCTCTACAATGAGCAGTTCTTC. Amino acid sequence: CASSRTGGLYNEQFF.

The chain links TRBV10-3 to TRBJ2-1; 12 positions match TRBD2. This CDR3 region has 14 residues. V lost 7 bases and J lost 6; bases outside the gene matches: 4. Germline CDR1 ENHRY, CDR2 SYGVKD. The CDR3 DNA reads TGTGCCATCACCGCTAGCGGGAGGGTCAATGAGCAGTTCTTC. Encoded protein: CAITASGRVNEQFF.